These 21 T cell receptor beta chains came from one sample sequenced in a study of PD-L1 blockade in urothelial cancer (dated by TCRdb to about 2017). The intended sense of this specimen's time point label: pretreatment peripheral blood. The protocol used for the library was the immunoSEQ multiplex PCR assay. TCRdb obtained this table from immuneACCESS and retained in-frame rearrangements with V and J assigned. These tables miss some clones; where compared with another copy, unresolved V genes account for less than half of the shortfall, and the remainder is unexplained. The sample table lists some 52,000 clones, roughly 75% of them with a count of one. Approximately 4% of the sample is taken by the ten largest. Source: PBMCs, taken around atezolizumab (anti-PD-L1) treatment. Receptors were obtained from a man in his 70s with urothelial cancer.

The V call is TRBV9, the J call TRBJ2-3; D perhaps matches TRBD1 (5 bases). V was clipped by 0 bases and J by 0 bases, with 5 bases between them. Per germline, CDR1 SGDLS and CDR2 YYNGEE. The CDR3 runs 14 residues. CDR3 amino acids: CASSVEGSTDTQYF. DNA for the CDR3: TGTGCCAGCAGCGTAGAGGGGAGCACAGATACGCAGTATTTT. The entire variable domain, with the rest obtained from reference TRBV9 and TRBJ2-3, is as follows: DSGVTQTPKHLITATGQRVTLRCSPRSGDLSVYWYQQSLDQGLQFLIQYYNGEERAKGNILERFSAQQFPDLHSELNLSSLELGDSALYFCASSVEGSTDTQYFGPGTRLTVL.

The chain is built from TRBV28 and TRBJ2-5, with 7 bases that match TRBD1. Germline CDR1 and CDR2: MDHEN and SYDVKM. J gave up 4 bases and V 2 bases, and 7 bases lay outside the gene matches. This CDR3 is 15 amino acids long. The CDR3 reads CASSLKGAGRETQYF. For the CDR3, the DNA is TGTGCCAGCAGTTTAAAGGGGGCGGGTAGAGAGACCCAGTACTTC.

The V and J genes are TRBV11-2 and TRBJ2-4, with 15 nucleotides matching TRBD2. V shed 0 bases, J shed 1 base, and the junction held 4 bases outside the gene matches. The CDR3 totals 19 residues. Germline CDR1 reads SGHAT; CDR2 reads FQNNGV. The CDR3 sequence is CASSLDGLAGGKAKNIQYF. CDR3 bases: TGTGCCAGCAGCTTAGATGGACTAGCGGGAGGGAAGGCCAAAAACATTCAGTACTTC.

The gene calls are TRBV5-1 and TRBJ1-4; 7 bases agree with TRBD1. J was trimmed by 4 bases and V by 0 bases; bases with no gene match: 3. CDR3 size: 15 residues. CDR1 and CDR2 (germline): SGHRS, YFSETQ. CDR3 nucleotides: TGCGCCAGCAGCTTGGAGGGGGACAGTAATGAAAAACTGTTTTTT. This codes for CASSLEGDSNEKLFF.

The V gene is TRBV6-5, the J gene TRBJ2-3, with 8 bases that match TRBD2. V shed 2 bases and J 4 bases; nucleotides not matched to a gene: 5. The CDR3 covers 15 residues. Per the germline V gene, CDR1 is MNHEY and CDR2 is SVGAGI. CDR3 amino acids: CASSYLREVADTQYF. In nucleotides, the CDR3 is TGTGCCAGCAGTTACCTGCGGGAGGTGGCAGATACGCAGTATTTT.

The V and J genes are TRBV7-8 and TRBJ2-5; TRBD1 aligns across 8 bases. The J segment lost 4 bases and the V segment lost 5 bases, leaving 6 bases of the junction unmatched. The CDR3 is 14 residues long. CDR1 is SGHVS and CDR2 is FQNEAQ in the germline V gene. CDR3 sequence (DNA): TGTGCCAGCAGCGCCCAGACAGGGGCAGAGACCCAGTACTTC. The encoded protein is CASSAQTGAETQYF. Supplemented by reference TRBV7-8 and TRBJ2-5, the full variable domain reads GAGVSQSPRYKVAKRGQDVALRCDPISGHVSLFWYQQALGQGPEFLTYFQNEAQLDKSGLPSDRFFAERPEGSVSTLKIQRTQQEDSAVYLCASSAQTGAETQYFGPGTRLLVL.

This clone was picked up a small number of times. This chain connects TRBV7-2 to TRBJ2-5; 9 nucleotides align to TRBD1. Germline lookup yields CDR1 SGHTA and CDR2 FQGNSA. V shed 5 bases, J shed 5 bases, and the junction held 9 bases outside the gene matches. The CDR3 is 15 residues long. The CDR3 DNA reads as TGTGCCAGCAGCCTGAACAGGGGGCTAGGGGAGACCCAGTACTTC. Translation: CASSLNRGLGETQYF.

This chain links TRBV7-2 with TRBJ1-4; D might be TRBD1 (5 bases). This CDR3 has 13 amino acids. Germline loops: CDR1 SGHTA, CDR2 FQGNSA. V shed 1 base and J shed 10 bases, with 10 bases lying between them. CDR3 nucleotides: TGTGCCAGCAGCTTAGGGGGCGTATCAAAACTGTTTTTT. Translation: CASSLGGVSKLFF.

As for this clone: The identical CDR3 is also encoded by other nucleotide sequences in the sample. This chain links TRBV7-2 with TRBJ2-3, with 14 bases that match TRBD2. Germline V gene data show CDR1 as SGHTA and CDR2 as FQGNSA. The junction had 4 bases not matched to a gene; V was cut back by 5 bases and J by 0 bases. The CDR3 spans 17 residues. This CDR3 is CASSPGTSGGSTDTQYF. The CDR3 nucleotides read TGTGCCAGCAGCCCCGGGACTAGCGGGGGTAGCACAGATACGCAGTATTTT.

The genes are TRBV5-1 and TRBJ2-1; TRBD2 agrees at 10 bases. The CDR3 runs to 13 residues. With 3 bases clipped from V and 6 bases from J, the junction kept 0 bases outside the gene matches. The germline gives CDR1 SGHRS, CDR2 YFSETQ. CDR3 coding DNA: TGCGCCAGCAGCTGGACTAGCGGCAATGAGCAGTTCTTC. Amino acids: CASSWTSGNEQFF.

This clone has more than one count but fewer than ten. V gene TRBV6-5 combines with J gene TRBJ2-7; no clear D. With 4 bases removed from V and 2 bases from J, the gap between germline ends came to 15 bases. Germline V lookup: CDR1 MNHEY, CDR2 SVGAGI. The CDR3 covers 15 residues. CDR3 DNA: TGTGCCAGCAGTTCCCCGTCTCGTTTCCCCTACGAGCAGTACTTC. Amino acid sequence: CASSSPSRFPYEQYF.

The rearrangement joins TRBV6-5 to TRBJ2-7; no definite D call. Trimming shortened V by 11 bases and J by 1 base, and 12 bases separated the two germline ends. The CDR3 is 12 residues long. Germline-derived CDR1 and CDR2 are MNHEY and SVGAGI. This CDR3 is CASASSSYEQYF. The CDR3 bases are TGTGCCTCAGCGTCATCGTCCTACGAGCAGTACTTC.

The chain couples TRBV19 to TRBJ1-1; no clear D gene. CDR1 and CDR2 from the germline V gene are LNHDA and SQIVND (reference sequence). Trimming removed 3 bases at V and 4 bases at J, with 9 bases between. The CDR3 runs to 13 residues. The CDR3 reads CASSMSSITEAFF. For the CDR3, the DNA is TGTGCCAGTAGTATGAGTTCGATCACTGAAGCTTTCTTT.

V usage is TRBV6-1 and J usage is TRBJ2-7, with D perhaps matching TRBD1 (6 bases). Trimming took 5 bases from V and 3 from J, leaving 17 bases between them. The CDR3 runs to 15 residues. Germline loops: CDR1 MNHNS, CDR2 SASEGT. This CDR3 is CASSTTGSVVYEQYF. The CDR3 coding sequence is TGTGCCAGCAGTACTACAGGGAGTGTCGTCTACGAGCAGTACTTC.

The chain is built from TRBV28 and TRBJ2-1, with 9 bases aligning to TRBD1. The V gene's germline CDR1 is MDHEN and CDR2 SYDVKM. The CDR3 has 16 amino acids. Losses at the gene ends were 3 bases for V and 14 bases for J; bases not matched to a gene: 17. The CDR3 protein is CASSLQVQGAGTGEFF. Here the CDR3 DNA reads TGTGCCAGCAGTTTGCAAGTACAGGGGGCGGGGACGGGGGAGTTCTTC.

This clone was recorded a few times. The chain joins TRBV25-1 to TRBJ1-5; D might be TRBD1 (6 bases). V dropped 2 bases and J dropped 6 bases, with 11 bases sitting between them. The CDR3 runs 14 residues. The germline CDR1 and CDR2 sequences are MGHDK and SYGVNS. DNA for the CDR3: TGTGCCAGCAGTGAAACAGGGTGGGGTCAGCCCCAGCATTTT. As protein: CASSETGWGQPQHF.

This clone was detected once. V usage is TRBV21-1 and J usage is TRBJ1-2. TRBV21-1 is annotated as a pseudogene. This CDR3 region has 13 residues. CDR3 DNA sequence: TGTGCCAGCAGCAAAGCGGCAGGCGGGGGCTACACCTTC. Its translation is CASSKAAGGGYTF.

V and J are TRBV5-5 and TRBJ2-7; 14 nucleotides agree with TRBD2. J lost 4 bases, V lost 4 bases, and 7 bases had no gene match. The CDR3 spans 16 residues. Germline V gives CDR1 SGHKS, CDR2 YYEKEE (reference sequence). This chain's CDR3 is CASSGGTSGGLYEQYF. For the CDR3, the DNA is TGTGCCAGCAGCGGCGGGACTAGCGGGGGACTATACGAGCAGTACTTC.

The chain couples TRBV9 to TRBJ2-1, with D unresolved. Trimming shortened V by 1 base and J by 3 bases, and 8 bases separated the two germline ends. The CDR3 has 14 residues. In germline, CDR1 is SGDLS, CDR2 YYNGEE. CDR3 in DNA: TGTGCCAGCAGCGTAACAGTCGACTACAATGAGCAGTTCTTC. Translating it yields CASSVTVDYNEQFF.

This chain joins TRBV7-3 and TRBJ2-3, with 12 positions matching TRBD2. The CDR3 extends over 14 amino acids. V shed 5 bases, J shed 6 bases, and the junction held 3 bases outside the gene matches. Germline CDR1 SGHTA, CDR2 FQGTGA. CDR3 DNA: TGTGCCAGCAGCCCGACTAGCGGGAGCGATACGCAGTATTTT. This sequence encodes CASSPTSGSDTQYF.

This clone appeared a few times. The chain links TRBV5-1 to TRBJ2-2; 8 bases fit TRBD2. Unmatched junction bases numbered 8, after V lost 8 bases and J lost 2 bases. Germline CDR1 and CDR2: SGHRS and YFSETQ. The CDR3 is 15 residues long. This CDR3 reads CASHPGGVNTGELFF. As DNA, the CDR3 is TGCGCCAGTCACCCCGGGGGGGTAAACACCGGGGAGCTGTTTTTT.